The text below deals with one T cell receptor (beta chain). Compared with the rest of its sample, this clonotype is medium-sized (0.01 to 0.1%). Its recognized antigen is unknown. One base away there is no much larger clone; base qualities are not given. The record originates from a study of HIV-infected patients and healthy controls (dated by TCRdb to between 2013 and 2015). About the study as a whole: CD4 counts were modestly but significantly increased in most of the 16 patients after three months of therapy, but they remained below normal ranges. No consistent shift in CD8 counts was seen during early therapy, whereas a slight rise was seen in the CD4:CD8 ratio. An undetectable viral load was attained by 11 of 16 patients by the second bleed and by all patients after a further year of therapy. Patients exhibited no overall T-cell lymphocytopenia, and total CDR3 counts per chain were not significantly different from those of controls. The study tested whether deep TCR repertoire sequencing of HIV patients' small blood samples could capture immune perturbation and reconstitution.

What the authors observed across the whole study: Both the Jaccard index and the count of highly shared sequences showed that healthy controls shared more CDR3s between individuals than HIV+ patients did. Processing was restricted to sixteen HIV-infected individuals, which the authors judged to be a major constraint on the generalizability of the findings. Treated samples reflected only 3 to 4 months of therapy, arguably too short to observe immune reconstitution given low adult thymic output. Significantly different mean usage between HIV-infected patients and controls was observed for eight alpha and eight beta V genes. HLA typing of donors was not performed in the study. HIV-associated CDR3s exhibited a significant reduction in frequency during therapy, whereas CMV-associated CDR3s exhibited no significant change, although the majority increased in frequency. Healthy control repertoires showed roughly threefold more distinct CDR3s and higher Shannon diversity than untreated HIV+ repertoires. Oligoclonality may be reflected in the significantly higher mean Gini indices of HIV-infected repertoires compared with controls. The use of whole blood limited sequencing depth and precluded separation of the dynamics of distinct T-cell subpopulations. The apparent post-therapy recovery of the Gini index in HIV-infected patients was not reproduced in size-matched repertoire data. Rare events from HIV-infected data received too much weight under size-matching, and comparisons were complicated by unequal numbers of distinct sequences between patients and controls. Alpha-chain CDR3s from MAIT cells occurred at high frequency in healthy controls but were severely depleted in HIV+ repertoires. Slight age and sex profile differences between the study cohorts did not explain the observed diversity differences. Alpha-beta chain pairing was not determined in the samples.

Including the terminal cysteine and phenylalanine, the CDR3 comprises 13 residues. Only CDR3 DNA remains: 39 bases, in frame from the first base. Trimming removed 4 bases from V and 1 base from J, leaving 8 bases between the germline ends. CDR1 and CDR2 were assigned from the germline V gene as SGHRS and YFSETQ. 500 to 550 ng RNA was reverse transcribed with SuperScript III using primers against the alpha and beta constant regions. Separate alpha and beta chain libraries were generated by chain-specific third strand synthesis with multiplexing indices. To avoid primer bias, the protocol used one single primer pair to amplify every rearrangement within a chain, and the protocol also attached molecular barcodes to each cDNA molecule. T4 RNA Ligase 1 joined purified cDNA to a 5' RACE adapter that carried a random hexamer and the SP2 sequencing primer site. With slow temperature ramps used to favor optimal annealing, second strand synthesis was primed from the SP2 site with Phusion polymerase. The 12-nucleotide barcode on each molecule comprised two random hexamer sequences, both introduced before amplification and concatenated. A brief initial PCR introduced P5 and P7 adapter elements together with a second index, and a roughly 25-cycle amplification PCR using P5s and P7 primers was subsequently performed. Libraries received 25 to 35 PCR cycles in total, were quantified on a Qubit, sized on a Bioanalyzer, and diluted to 3.5 to 5 nM. Sequencing of the normalized libraries was done on an Illumina MiSeq using 2 x 250 paired-end kits. Reverse transcription reactions underwent purification over MinElute columns, with elution into around 9.4 ul Tris-Cl. A 1:1 ratio of AMPure XP beads was used to clean the adapter ligations after they had run for around 20 hours at 16 degrees C. Per the authors' processing: A modified Decombinator processed the demultiplexed FASTQ files and output V, J, insert and barcode information. Any sequence that shared a barcode yet differed from the dominant sequence was discarded as an error, and the number of original cDNA molecules was estimated by counting barcodes clustered at Levenshtein distance 3. The R packages ineq, vegan, igraph and RCytoscape were used for downstream analyses, together with IMGT nomenclature and CDR3 definitions. V gene usage was computed over distinct sequences, each TCR counted once to avoid skew from clonal expansion. Within a donor, similarity networks joined unique CDR3 amino acid sequences in every case where two of them were separated by a single Levenshtein edit. The authors compiled published HIV-specific CDR3s (approximately 86 alpha, roughly 760 beta) and CMV-specific CDR3s (approximately 13 alpha, more than 200 beta) and searched for them in the repertoires. Random subsampling to size-matched repertoires demonstrated that the decreased diversity in patients did not result from their lower sequence numbers. TCRdb reworked the public reads: Q25 trimming with fastp, MiXCR clone assembly, productive beta chains retained. Under each unique CDR3 protein, matching rows form one entry showing the most common genes and DNA. TCRdb's processing, not the authors' own work, is the source of the V and J calls. The sample profile shows thousands of distinct CDR3 sequences; around 6.7% of them were found once. The ten largest clones represent about 15% of the sample.

Follow-up blood was drawn from HIV-infected patients roughly three months, about 14 weeks, after the initiation of antiretroviral therapy. Since whole blood was used without any cell fractionation, the repertoire reflected all peripheral T cells in unsorted form. For RNA extraction, 2 to 3 ml of peripheral blood was collected into Tempus tubes. Patients with febrile or AIDS-related illness, tumors, hepatitis B or C coinfection, immunomodulatory therapy, recent vaccination or treatment interruptions were excluded from enrollment. Residual genomic DNA was removed with the TURBO-DNase kit and globin mRNA was depleted with GLOBINclear.

This receptor was obtained from an adult with HIV infection. This specimen consisted of blood, obtained during antiretroviral therapy. This chain joins TRBV5-1 to TRBJ2-5; there is no confident call for the D gene. CDR3 protein: CASSVRGQETQYF. The nucleotide sequence reads TGCGCCAGCAGCGTCCGAGGCCAAGAGACCCAGTACTTC.